This TCR beta chain stems from a study of T-cell reconstitution after alpha-beta-depleted transplantation in children. Unique molecular identifiers tagged the TCRbeta library. One entry per CDR3 protein results from TCRdb running MiXCR on the PCR reads. The profile shows roughly 420,000 distinct CDR3 sequences, around 15% of them singletons. This clonotype was picked up a small number of times. CDR3 size: 12 residues. Trimming cost V 5 bases and J 0 bases, with 8 bases left between them. CDR1 DFQATT and CDR2 SNEGSKA come from the germline V gene (reference sequence). The V and J genes are TRBV20-1 and TRBJ2-7; possibly TRBD2 for D (5 bases). The sequence derives from a boy under two years old who had a stem cell transplant for Wiskott-Aldrich syndrome, so the T cells may come from the graft donor. The material was PBMCs, mostly from graft donor cells, obtained 360 days after TCRalphabeta/CD19-depleted stem cell transplant. CDR3: CSAGRDSYEQYF. CDR3 in DNA: TGCAGTGCTGGCCGGGACTCCTACGAGCAGTACTTC.